This TCR beta chain was recorded in a study of shared clonotypes between healthy human individuals. As concerns this clone: Its antigen is not identified.

General study results and limits: With a handful of donors compared, 5% to 5.5% of naive CD4 clonotypes were shared.

Sequencing was at deep level. Generated by immunoSEQ multiplex PCR, the TCRdb table keeps only in-frame clones and is missing some. The data hold roughly 2,300,000 clones, with under 95% observed a single time. This receptor was obtained from a man aged 18 to 29 in good health. Some clones in this sample may be carry-over from other donors' samples. The specimen sequenced was naive CD4+ T cells from PBMCs. The subset denotes: CD45RA+ positively selected.

CDR3 in amino acids: CSGLVPGSEKLFF. The CDR3 DNA sequence: TGCAGCGGACTGGTACCGGGGAGTGAAAAACTGTTTTTT. The gene calls are TRBV29-1 and TRBJ1-4; D call uncertain. CDR1 is SQVTM, CDR2 ANQGSEA, per germline. Trimming pared 7 bases from V and 7 bases from J, leaving 16 bases between. The CDR3 contains 13 residues.